What follows is one T cell receptor (beta chain) and its context. The antigen is unknown. This sample was taken from a study of cytomegalovirus exposure and HLA in healthy donors. Findings and caveats of the study: About 180 TCR beta chains were listed as cytomegalovirus-associated. On later analysis, the bulk of CMV-associated TCR beta chains appeared to be HLA-restricted. When analyzed later, a missense DCLRE1C variant was found to be linked to TCR beta V- and J-gene trimming. A further, later analysis showed that HLA-associated TCR beta chains (compared with equally common others) were more clonally expanded.

There are 12 residues in the CDR3. The V end was cut by 2 bases, the J end by 6 bases, with 5 bases between. The V gene's germline CDR1 is GTSNPN and CDR2 SVGIG (reference sequence). The PCR made use of 60 Vbeta and 13 Jbeta primers. Data came from immunoSEQ multiplex PCR; TCRdb stores just in-frame clones and leaves some out. The sample contains about 190,000 clones, over 70% of which appear only once. This TCR derives from a man between 45 and 60 years old in good health and CMV-seronegative. J is TRBJ1-6 and V is TRBV30; no clear D gene. Sequenced: PBMCs. The CDR3 loop reads CAWSLSNSPLHF. The CDR3 coding sequence is TGTGCCTGGAGTTTGAGTAATTCACCCCTCCACTTT.